This T cell receptor beta chain was captured by sequencing in a study of human T cells and chemical hapten exposure. The junction had 13 bases not matched to a gene; V was cut back by 8 bases and J by 6 bases. CDR3 size: 15 residues. The V gene's germline CDR1 is MNHEY and CDR2 SVGAGI. Time point here: patch test 2, 6 weeks after DPC sensitization. Documented treatment: therapeutic diphenylcyclopropenone sensitization with weekly scalp DPC. TCRdb re-derived calls from the RACE reads in MiXCR, one entry per CDR3 protein. The sample contains roughly 150,000 distinct CDR3 sequences, roughly 10% of which appear only once.

This TCR was recovered from a woman between 50 and 59 years old with alopecia areata. Some clones in this sample may be carry-over from other donors' samples. Sequences were derived from whole blood, sampled in connection with sensitization to the hapten diphenylcyclopropenone (DPC). This chain connects TRBV6-5 to TRBJ2-5, with 9 bases aligning to TRBD2. CDR3 bases: TGTGCCAGCGGGGCTAGCGGGAAAATTGGGCAGACCCAGTACTTC. This encodes CASGASGKIGQTQYF.